Below, 19 T cell receptor beta chains from the same sample are listed, as sequenced in a study of blood T cells in healthy people across ages (dated by TCRdb to the mid-2010s). The protocol used for the library was 5' RACE. Sequencing was performed on an Illumina HiSeq 2500. A second PCR of roughly 6 to 11 cycles was run with a J-beta primer mix and a sample-barcoded 5' primer. Starting from the raw public reads, TCRdb applied fastp trimming at Q25, assembled clones with MiXCR and retained in-frame beta chains. Here each entry gathers all rows of one CDR3 protein and keeps the most common genes and DNA. This sample holds around 580,000 distinct CDR3 sequences; less than 60% were observed only once. The ten top clones hold under 30% of the sample. Sequenced: blood. These receptors all come from an elderly man in good health.

V is TRBV20-1 and J is TRBJ2-7; 7 nucleotides agree with TRBD1. V shed 4 bases and J 3 bases; nucleotides not matched to a gene: 12. The V gene's germline CDR1 is DFQATT and CDR2 SNEGSKA (reference sequence). The CDR3 consists of 15 residues. CDR3 DNA: TGCAGTGCTAACAAGATGAGACAGGGAGACTACGAGCAGTACTTC. Its translation is CSANKMRQGDYEQYF.

J is TRBJ2-3 and V is TRBV6-2 or TRBV6-3, with 9 bases aligning to TRBD2. Germline assignment: CDR1 MNHEY and CDR2 SVGEGT. The CDR3 has 13 amino acids. The ends lost 6 bases at V and 5 bases at J; junction bases unmatched: 3. As DNA, the CDR3 is TGTGCCAGCAGGAGCGGGGGGCAAGATACGCAGTATTTT. Translated, it gives CASRSGGQDTQYF.

The chain couples TRBV6-2 or TRBV6-3 to TRBJ2-6, with D possibly being TRBD1 or TRBD2 (5 bases each). The CDR3 runs to 17 residues. Germline V gene sequence: CDR1 MNHEY, CDR2 SVGEGT. V lost 7 bases and J lost 2, with 18 bases in between. DNA for the CDR3: TGTGCCAGCACTACCGGGACCGCCTGGACTGGGGCCAACGTCCTGACTTTC. Amino acid sequence: CASTTGTAWTGANVLTF.

Only one count was recorded for this clonotype. The genes are TRBV13 and TRBJ1-1, with 10 bases identical to TRBD1. This CDR3 has 16 residues. Looked up from germline, CDR1 is PRHDT and CDR2 is FYEKMQ (reference sequence). The junction had 12 bases not matched to a gene; V was cut back by 6 bases and J by 5 bases. CDR3 amino acids: CASRTRTGGFGTEAFF. In DNA form, the CDR3 reads TGTGCCAGCAGAACCCGGACAGGGGGATTTGGTACTGAAGCTTTCTTT. Looking up the rest from reference TRBV13 and TRBJ1-1 gives the full variable domain: AAGVIQSPRHLIKEKRETATLKCYPIPRHDTVYWYQQGPGQDPQFLISFYEKMQSDKGSIPDRFSAQQFSDYHSELNMSSLELGDSALYFCASRTRTGGFGTEAFFGQGTRLTVV.

This clonotype showed up just a few times. The gene calls are TRBV2 and TRBJ2-3; maybe TRBD2 (6 bases). Per germline, CDR1 SNHLY and CDR2 FYNNEI. The CDR3 extends over 15 amino acids. V was trimmed by 4 bases and J by 1 base, leaving 12 bases between them. The CDR3, as DNA: TGTGCCAGCAGTGGGCTAGCGAGTGGCACAGATACGCAGTATTTT. Translated, it gives CASSGLASGTDTQYF.

This clonotype was found many times. V gene TRBV30 combines with J gene TRBJ1-2; 7 bases line up with TRBD1. The V gene's germline CDR1 is GTSNPN and CDR2 SVGIG (reference sequence). The CDR3 runs 12 residues. Trimming removed 6 bases from V and 8 bases from J; junction bases left unmatched: 9. The DNA of the CDR3 is TGTGCCTGCCCCCAGGGGGATTGGGGCTACACCTTC. Translating it yields CACPQGDWGYTF. The whole variable domain, filled in from reference TRBV30 and TRBJ1-2, reads SQTIHQWPATLVQPVGSPLSLECTVEGTSNPNLYWYRQAAGRGLQLLFYSVGIGQISSEVPQNLSASRPQDRQFILSSKKLLLSDSGFYLCACPQGDWGYTFGSGTRLTVV.

This clonotype was counted between two and nine times. The V gene is TRBV12-3 or TRBV12-4, the J gene TRBJ2-5, with 11 bases that match TRBD2. This CDR3 comprises 17 residues. Trimming cost V 3 bases and J 4 bases; bases outside gene matches: 10. CDR3 protein: CASSFGLAGGGGETQYF. In DNA, the CDR3 is TGTGCCAGCAGTTTTGGCCTAGCGGGGGGCGGTGGAGAGACCCAGTACTTC.

This chain joins TRBV29-1 and TRBJ2-5; 8 positions match TRBD2. Germline V CDR1 and CDR2: SQVTM, ANQGSEA. After removal of 8 bases from V and 11 bases from J, the junction contained 22 bases not matched to a gene. CDR3 length: 15 residues. CDR3 amino acids: CSSGQGGTRGPEQYF. Here the CDR3 DNA reads TGCAGCTCCGGTCAGGGCGGGACTAGGGGTCCTGAGCAGTACTTC.

Turning to this clonotype: At one end, the junction sequence differs from germline, possibly due to a read error. The chain recombines TRBV7-2 with TRBJ2-5; D possibly uses TRBD1 or TRBD2 (5 bases each). The CDR3 extends over 14 amino acids. The germline gives CDR1 SGHTA, CDR2 FQGNSA. CDR3 bases: TGTGCCAGCAGCGTAGCTATGAGGGGCGAGACCCAGTACTTC. Its protein product is CASSVAMRGETQYF.

DNA for the CDR3: TGTGCCAGCAGCTTACCGCGGAGGGGTCCCGACCACAATGAGCAGTTCTTC. This encodes CASSLPRRGPDHNEQFF. The V call is TRBV7-9, the J call TRBJ2-1; possibly TRBD2 for D (6 bases). Germline values: CDR1 SEHNR, CDR2 FQNEAQ (reference sequence). The V gene lost 2 bases and the J gene lost 5 bases, with 19 bases spanning the gap. The CDR3 extends over 17 amino acids.

J is TRBJ1-1 and V is TRBV29-1; D is uncertain. CDR1 is SQVTM, CDR2 ANQGSEA, per germline. This CDR3 has 14 amino acids. V dropped 4 bases and J dropped 0 bases, with 12 bases sitting between them. The CDR3 sequence: CSVVPENLNTEAFF. CDR3 in DNA: TGCAGCGTTGTGCCAGAAAACTTGAACACTGAAGCTTTCTTT.

The V and J genes are TRBV7-2 and TRBJ2-6; D is unclear. This CDR3 has 15 amino acids. V was shortened by 2 bases and J by 1 base, with 6 bases between the two germline ends. Per germline, CDR1 SGHTA and CDR2 FQGNSA. In DNA form, the CDR3 reads TGTGCCAGCAGCTTAATGGAGTCTGGGGCCAACGTCCTGACTTTC. Its protein product is CASSLMESGANVLTF.

V usage is TRBV6-5 and J usage is TRBJ2-7; 9 bases are shared with TRBD1. With V trimmed by 6 bases and J by 5 bases, 8 bases remained unmatched. Germline-derived CDR1 and CDR2 are MNHEY and SVGAGI. This CDR3 region has 14 residues. The CDR3 DNA reads as TGTGCCAGCAGCCAAGGGACAGGGTTGGACGAGCAGTACTTC. Protein product: CASSQGTGLDEQYF.

The chain uses TRBV29-1 and TRBJ1-5; 9 bases line up with TRBD1. This CDR3 contains 13 residues. V was pared by 7 bases and J by 10 bases, with 11 bases of the junction left unmatched. Germline CDR1 SQVTM, CDR2 ANQGSEA. The CDR3 loop reads CSGKQGAEGPQHF. The CDR3 DNA sequence: TGCAGCGGGAAACAGGGGGCAGAGGGCCCCCAGCATTTT.

This sequence joins TRBV7-2 and TRBJ1-6; weak D call: TRBD1 (5 bases). The CDR3 runs to 15 residues. Looked up from germline, CDR1 is SGHTA and CDR2 is FQGNSA. V lost 5 bases, J lost 3 bases, and 11 bases lay in between. The CDR3 bases are TGTGCCAGCAGCCCCGACAGAGTCTATAATTCACCCCTCCACTTT. Protein product: CASSPDRVYNSPLHF.

The J gene is TRBJ2-6, the V gene TRBV9, with unresolved D. CDR1 is SGDLS, CDR2 YYNGEE, per germline. V lost 2 bases and J lost 4, with 7 bases in between. CDR3 length: 14 amino acids. The CDR3 region has the DNA TGTGCCAGCAGCGTCGGGTGGGGGGCCAACGTCCTGACTTTC. As protein: CASSVGWGANVLTF.

The table lists this clonotype with a few counts. V and J are TRBV20-1 and TRBJ2-7; possible D gene TRBD1, 6 bases. The germline CDR1 and CDR2 sequences are DFQATT and SNEGSKA (reference sequence). V shed 8 bases and J shed 2 bases, with 13 bases lying between them. The length of the CDR3 is 12 residues. The DNA of the CDR3 is TGCAGTCCGCACAGGGTCCCCTACGAGCAGTACTTC. As protein: CSPHRVPYEQYF.

The chain carries TRBV20-1 and TRBJ1-1; weak D call: TRBD1 (6 bases). The CDR3 is 11 residues long. CDR1 and CDR2 (germline): DFQATT, SNEGSKA (reference sequence). V was shortened by 4 bases and J by 7 bases, with 10 bases between the two germline ends. The CDR3 here is CSAKQGIEAFF. The CDR3 nucleotides read TGCAGTGCTAAACAGGGTATTGAAGCTTTCTTT.

This clonotype has only a few counts. The chain joins TRBV27 to TRBJ2-7; TRBD1 aligns across 9 bases. Germline values: CDR1 MNHEY, CDR2 SMNVEV (reference sequence). The junction had 2 bases not matched to a gene; V was cut back by 6 bases and J by 2 bases. The CDR3 is 13 amino acids. CDR3 DNA sequence: TGTGCCAGCAGGTGGACAGGGGCCTACGAGCAGTACTTC. The encoded protein is CASRWTGAYEQYF.